This TCR beta chain was recorded in a study of OX40 agonist ivuxolimab in advanced cancers. Study details: Patients enrolled in dose escalation were diagnosed with hepatocellular carcinoma, melanoma, renal cell or head and neck cancer.

Germline-derived CDR1 and CDR2 are SGHTA and FQGTGA. V was shortened by 0 bases and J by 1 base, with 9 bases between the two germline ends. This CDR3 comprises 15 residues. This clone occurred once. Antigen specificity is unknown. Notes on the study in general: Doses of 0.1 to 3.0 mg/kg were accompanied by clonal expansion of CD4+ and CD8+ blood T cells by week 6.

Produced via immunoSEQ multiplex PCR; TCRdb's table is partial and in-frame only. The sample includes tens of thousands of clones, around 94% seen only once; the top ten take 9.6%. This receptor was identified in an adult with an advanced solid tumor such as melanoma, head and neck, liver or kidney cancer. V gene TRBV7-3 combines with J gene TRBJ1-2, with unresolved D. The sample here was CD4+ or CD8+ T cells sorted from blood, taken in a trial of the OX40 agonist ivuxolimab. The CDR3 DNA sequence: TGTGCCAGCAGCTTAACGACGGGCCATAACTATGGCTACACCTTC. Translation: CASSLTTGHNYGYTF.